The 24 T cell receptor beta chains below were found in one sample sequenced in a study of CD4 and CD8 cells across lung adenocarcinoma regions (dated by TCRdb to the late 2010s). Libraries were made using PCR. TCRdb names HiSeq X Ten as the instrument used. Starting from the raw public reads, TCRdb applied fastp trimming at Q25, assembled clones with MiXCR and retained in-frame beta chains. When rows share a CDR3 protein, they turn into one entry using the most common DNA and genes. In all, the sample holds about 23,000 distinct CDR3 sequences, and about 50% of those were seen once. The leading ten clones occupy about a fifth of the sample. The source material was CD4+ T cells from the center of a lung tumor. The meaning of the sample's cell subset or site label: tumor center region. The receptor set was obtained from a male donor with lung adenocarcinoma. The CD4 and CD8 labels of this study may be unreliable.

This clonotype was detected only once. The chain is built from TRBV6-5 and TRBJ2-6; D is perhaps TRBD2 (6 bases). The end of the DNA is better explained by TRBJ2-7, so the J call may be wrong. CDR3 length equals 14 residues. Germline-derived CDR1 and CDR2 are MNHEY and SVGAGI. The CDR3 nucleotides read TGTGCCAGCAGTCACTTTTCTAGCGTAGATGCGCAGTACTTC. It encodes CASSHFSSVDAQYF.

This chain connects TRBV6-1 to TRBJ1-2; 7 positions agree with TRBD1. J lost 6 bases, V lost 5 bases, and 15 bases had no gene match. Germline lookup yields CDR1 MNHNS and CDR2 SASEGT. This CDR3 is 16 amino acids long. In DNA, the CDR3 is TGTGCCAGCAGTATTATAGATAGGGGGCCAGTAAATGGCTACACCTTC. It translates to CASSIIDRGPVNGYTF.

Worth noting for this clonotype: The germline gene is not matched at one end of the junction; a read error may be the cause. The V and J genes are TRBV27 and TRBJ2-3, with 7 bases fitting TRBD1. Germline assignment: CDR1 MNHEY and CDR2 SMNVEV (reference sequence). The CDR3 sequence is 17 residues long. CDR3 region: CASSAGRGACGTETQYF. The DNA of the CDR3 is TGTGCCAGCAGTGCGGGCCGAGGGGCTTGTGGGACAGAGACGCAGTATTTC.

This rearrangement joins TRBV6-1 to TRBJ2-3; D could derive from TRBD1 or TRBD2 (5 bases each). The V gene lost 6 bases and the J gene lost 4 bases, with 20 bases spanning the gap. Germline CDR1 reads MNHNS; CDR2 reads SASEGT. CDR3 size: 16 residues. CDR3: CASRGIGADSPDTQYF. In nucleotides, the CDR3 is TGTGCCAGCAGGGGTATCGGGGCTGATAGCCCAGATACGCAGTATTTT.

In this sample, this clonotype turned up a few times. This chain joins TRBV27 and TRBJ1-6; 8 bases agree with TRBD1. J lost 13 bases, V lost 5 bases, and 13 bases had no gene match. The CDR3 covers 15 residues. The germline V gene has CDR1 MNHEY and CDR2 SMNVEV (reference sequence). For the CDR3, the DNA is TGTGCCAGCAGTACACAGACAGGGGAGGGAAGGCCCCTCCACTTT. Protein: CASSTQTGEGRPLHF.

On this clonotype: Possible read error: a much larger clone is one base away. The CDR3 spells CASSCGCSGGFFGNTGELFF. The CDR3 DNA sequence: TGTGCCAGCAGCTGCGGCTGTAGCGGGGGCTTCTTCGGGAACACCGGGGAGCTGTTTTTT. The chain joins TRBV6-2 or TRBV6-3 to TRBJ2-2, with 9 bases fitting TRBD2. Per germline, CDR1 MNHEY and CDR2 SVGEGT. V lost 6 bases and J lost 1; bases outside the gene matches: 18. The CDR3 spans 20 residues.

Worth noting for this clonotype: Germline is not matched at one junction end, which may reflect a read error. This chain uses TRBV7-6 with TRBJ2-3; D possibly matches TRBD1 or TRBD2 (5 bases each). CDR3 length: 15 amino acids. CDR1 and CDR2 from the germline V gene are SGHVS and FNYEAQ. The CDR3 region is CARGPPVVRGDTQYF. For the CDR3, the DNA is TGTGCCAGGGGCCCACCGGTTGTGAGGGGAGATACGCAGTACTTT.

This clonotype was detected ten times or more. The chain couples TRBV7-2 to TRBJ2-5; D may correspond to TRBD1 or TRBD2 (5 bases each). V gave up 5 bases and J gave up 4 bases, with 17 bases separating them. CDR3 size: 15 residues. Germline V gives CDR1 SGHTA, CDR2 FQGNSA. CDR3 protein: CASSTGTRKRETQYF. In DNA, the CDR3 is TGTGCCAGCAGCACTGGGACGCGCAAGAGAGAGACCCAGTACTTC.

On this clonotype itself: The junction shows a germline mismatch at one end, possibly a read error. The CDR3 DNA follows: TGCGCCAGCAGCCTCCTTACTGGAGATACCCAGTATTTC. It yields the protein CASSLLTGDTQYF. V usage is TRBV10-2 and J usage is TRBJ2-3; no reliable D call. Germline V gene sequence: CDR1 WSHSY, CDR2 SAAADI. The CDR3 covers 13 residues.

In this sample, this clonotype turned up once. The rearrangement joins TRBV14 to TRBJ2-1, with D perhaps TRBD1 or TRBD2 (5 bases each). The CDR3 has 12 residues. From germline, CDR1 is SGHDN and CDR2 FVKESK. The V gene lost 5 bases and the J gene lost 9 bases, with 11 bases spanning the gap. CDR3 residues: CASSYGAAEQFF. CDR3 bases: TGTGCCAGCAGCTACGGGGCCGCTGAGCAGTTCTTC.

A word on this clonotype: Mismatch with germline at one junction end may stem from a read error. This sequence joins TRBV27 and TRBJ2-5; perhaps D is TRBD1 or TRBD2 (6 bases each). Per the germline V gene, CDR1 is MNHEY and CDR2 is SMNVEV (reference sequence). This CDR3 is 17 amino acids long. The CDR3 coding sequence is TGTGCCAGCAGTGCGGGCCTCGGGGGCCGTGAGAAAGAGACCCAGTACTTT. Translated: CASSAGLGGREKETQYF.

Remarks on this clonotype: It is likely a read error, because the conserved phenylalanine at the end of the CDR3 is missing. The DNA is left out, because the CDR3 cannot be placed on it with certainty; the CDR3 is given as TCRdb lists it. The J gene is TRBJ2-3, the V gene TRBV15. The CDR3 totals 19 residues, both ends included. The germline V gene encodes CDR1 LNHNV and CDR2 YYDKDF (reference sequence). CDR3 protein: CARLIFCIFCRDGVLPCCP.

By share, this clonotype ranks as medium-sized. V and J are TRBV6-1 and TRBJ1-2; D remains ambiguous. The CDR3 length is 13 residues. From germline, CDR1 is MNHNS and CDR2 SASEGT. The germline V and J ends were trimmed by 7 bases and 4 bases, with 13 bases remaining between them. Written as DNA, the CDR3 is TGTGCCAGCAAGTCCCTATCCTTCTATGGCTACACCTTC. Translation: CASKSLSFYGYTF.

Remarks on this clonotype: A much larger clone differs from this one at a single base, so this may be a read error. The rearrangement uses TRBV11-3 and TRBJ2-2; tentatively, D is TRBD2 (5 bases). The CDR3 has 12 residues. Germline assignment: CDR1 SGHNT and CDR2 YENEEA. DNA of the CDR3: TGTGCCTCGAGGGAGAACACCGAGGAGCTGTTTTTT. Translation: CASRENTEELFF.

The CDR3 region is CASRRATGISGELFF. CDR3 in DNA: TGTGCCAGCAGGAGGGCGACAGGGATCAGCGGGGAGCTGTTTTTT. This chain joins TRBV6-1 and TRBJ2-2, with TRBD1 matching 7 bases. The germline V gene encodes CDR1 MNHNS and CDR2 SASEGT. The V and J ends lost 6 bases and 7 bases, in that order; junction bases with no gene match: 11. This CDR3 has 15 residues.

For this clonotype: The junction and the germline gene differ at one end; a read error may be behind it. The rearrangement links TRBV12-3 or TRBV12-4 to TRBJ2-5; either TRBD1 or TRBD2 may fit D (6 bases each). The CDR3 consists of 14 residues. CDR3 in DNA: TGTGCGGGCAGCTGGGGGCGCGACCGGGAGACCCAGTACTTT. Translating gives CAGSWGRDRETQYF.

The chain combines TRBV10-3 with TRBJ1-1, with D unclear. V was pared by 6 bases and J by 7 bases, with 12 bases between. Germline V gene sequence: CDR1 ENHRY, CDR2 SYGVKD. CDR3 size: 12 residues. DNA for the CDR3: TGTGCCATCAGAGGGTTAACCGATGAAGCTTTCTTT. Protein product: CAIRGLTDEAFF.

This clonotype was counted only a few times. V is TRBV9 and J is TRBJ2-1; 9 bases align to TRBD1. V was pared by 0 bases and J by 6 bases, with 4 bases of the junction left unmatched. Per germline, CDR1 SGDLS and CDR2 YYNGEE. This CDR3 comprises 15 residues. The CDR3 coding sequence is TGTGCCAGCAGCGTAGACCCGACAGGGGGCAATGAGCAGTTCTTC. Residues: CASSVDPTGGNEQFF.

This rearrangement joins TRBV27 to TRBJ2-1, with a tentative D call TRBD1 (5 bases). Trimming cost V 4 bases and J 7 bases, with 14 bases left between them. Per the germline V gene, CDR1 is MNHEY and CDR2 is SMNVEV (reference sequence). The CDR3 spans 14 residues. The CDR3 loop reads CASSSWGAGNEQFF. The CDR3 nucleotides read TGTGCCAGCAGTTCCTGGGGCGCCGGGAATGAGCAGTTCTTC.

Written as DNA, the CDR3 is TGTGCCCTCGGCCTCCAGGCTGGAATCCCCGGGACGCAGTATTTT. This encodes CALGLQAGIPGTQYF. The rearrangement joins TRBV10-3 to TRBJ2-3; D ambiguous. V lost 11 bases to trimming and J lost 9 bases, with 27 bases between them. The CDR3 runs 15 residues. Germline-derived CDR1 and CDR2 are ENHRY and SYGVKD.

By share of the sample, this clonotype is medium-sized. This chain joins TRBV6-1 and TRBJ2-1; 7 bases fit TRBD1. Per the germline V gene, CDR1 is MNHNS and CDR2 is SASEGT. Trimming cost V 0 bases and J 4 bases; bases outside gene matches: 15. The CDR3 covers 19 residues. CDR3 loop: CASSEARVGGHSPYNEQFF. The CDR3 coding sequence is TGTGCCAGCAGTGAAGCCCGGGTAGGGGGCCATTCCCCTTACAATGAGCAGTTCTTC.

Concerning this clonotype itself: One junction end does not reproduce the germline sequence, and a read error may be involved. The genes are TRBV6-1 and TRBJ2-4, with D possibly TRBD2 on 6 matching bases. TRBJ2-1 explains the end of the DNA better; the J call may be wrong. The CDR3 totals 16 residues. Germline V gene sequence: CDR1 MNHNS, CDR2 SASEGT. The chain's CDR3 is CASSVPGDGDENAQFF. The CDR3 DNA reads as TGTGCCAGCAGTGTCCCGGGGGATGGGGATGAAAATGCGCAGTTCTTC.

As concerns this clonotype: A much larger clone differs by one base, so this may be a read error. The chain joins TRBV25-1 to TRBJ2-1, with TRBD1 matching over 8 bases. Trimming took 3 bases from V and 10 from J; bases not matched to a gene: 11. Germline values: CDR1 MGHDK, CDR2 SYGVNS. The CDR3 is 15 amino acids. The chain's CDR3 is CASSDAAGGSYEQFF. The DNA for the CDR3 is TGTGCCAGCAGTGACGCGGCAGGGGGCTCCTACGAGCAGTTCTTC.

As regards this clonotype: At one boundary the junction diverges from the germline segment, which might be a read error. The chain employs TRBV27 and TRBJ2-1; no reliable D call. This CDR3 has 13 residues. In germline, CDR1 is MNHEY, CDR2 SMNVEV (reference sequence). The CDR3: CASSPTNYNAQFF. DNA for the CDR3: TGTGCCAGCAGTCCCACGAACTACAATGCGCAGTTCTTC.